Listed here are 3 T cell receptor beta chains from one sample, sequenced in a study of T cell responses to AZD1222 COVID-19 vaccine. Assay used: immunoSEQ multiplex PCR; TCRdb lists only in-frame clones, some missing. This table holds about 95,000 clones, about 89% found once. The sample in question was peripheral blood, obtained on day 0 of AZD1222 vaccination. The origin of the receptors is an adult in good health.

This chain connects TRBV30 to TRBJ2-1; D remains unclear. This CDR3 is built from 12 residues. The V end was cut by 3 bases, the J end by 4 bases, with 7 bases between. Looked up from germline, CDR1 is GTSNPN and CDR2 is SVGIG (reference sequence). The CDR3 nucleotides read TGTGCCTGGAGAGCCAATTACAATGAGCAGTTCTTC. This sequence encodes CAWRANYNEQFF.

This clone appeared a few times. The chain couples TRBV5-4 to TRBJ2-7; 9 positions agree with TRBD1. The V segment lost 2 bases and the J segment 7 bases; nucleotides outside the gene matches: 10. This CDR3 has 15 residues. Germline assignment: CDR1 SGHNT and CDR2 YYREEE (reference sequence). In DNA, the CDR3 is TGTGCCAGCAGCTTTCACGGGACAGGGAGGGATGAGCAGTACTTC. It yields the protein CASSFHGTGRDEQYF. Combining the CDR3 with reference TRBV5-4 and TRBJ2-7 gives the whole variable domain ETGVTQSPTHLIKTRGQQVTLRCSSQSGHNTVSWYQQALGQGPQFIFQYYREEENGRGNFPPRFSGLQFPNYSSELNVNALELDDSALYLCASSFHGTGRDEQYFGPGTRLTVT.

This clone was observed once. The V gene is TRBV7-9, the J gene TRBJ1-1; D unclear. The CDR3 runs 12 residues. V was pared by 3 bases and J by 3 bases, with 5 bases between. Germline V gene lookup returns CDR1 SEHNR and CDR2 FQNEAQ (reference sequence). CDR3 loop: CASSFGDTEAFF. The CDR3 coding sequence is TGTGCCAGCAGCTTTGGCGACACTGAAGCTTTCTTT.